The T cell receptor beta chain under discussion was sequenced for a study of fetal regulatory T cell absence and autoimmunity listed by TCRdb under 2017. General notes on the study: Autoimmunity of the exocrine pancreas was seen in the IPEX patients even though clinical diabetes was absent.

This clone has just one count. It lacks a known antigen. No base quality values were provided; no much bigger clone lies one nucleotide off. Here is what the overall study found, with its caveats: TRB gene family usage was broadly similar between cord blood and pancreas, resembling published neonatal and adult repertoires. The oligoclonal enrichment was interpreted as support for antigen-driven autoimmunity occurring in the pancreas before birth in IPEX syndrome. The TCR compartment showed significant oligoclonal enrichment in pancreas versus cord blood, with some top clones over 85-fold enriched.

The DNeasy Blood and Tissue Kit was used to extract about 2-3.3 ug of genomic DNA from either umbilical cord blood or frozen pancreas. On the immunoSEQ human TCRbeta survey platform, a two-step multiplex PCR amplified and barcoded the TCRbeta CDR3 regions. Sequencing of the libraries was done on Illumina instruments, and IgH was sequenced in parallel from the same samples. The published analysis was carried out like this. To remove PCR and sequencing errors, raw reads were filtered against IMGT V, D, J definitions and grouped with a nearest-neighbor algorithm. A clone was defined as an identical nucleotide sequence, and differential abundance between tissues was tested with a Fisher exact test for each clone using a pFDR threshold of p<0.01. Clones whose frequencies were too low for statistical inference were excluded by a minimum inclusion filter of 10 in either sample. Pairwise clonal comparisons used the immunoSEQ Analyzer, and gene family usage was assessed with IMGT tools. TCRdb stores this immuneACCESS table with in-frame sequences only. Part of the clones is absent; in the studies checked, under half of the shortfall reflects unresolved V genes, and no reason is known for the rest. The V and J calls and the clone size are those of that table, but D and trimming were determined from the DNA. The sample profile shows just over 45,000 clones; just under 85% of them were found once. Approximately 0.45% of the sample is taken by the ten largest.

There are 11 amino acids in the CDR3, from cysteine to phenylalanine inclusive. The read is trimmed to its CDR3 DNA, 33 bases read in frame from base 1. V gives up 5 bases and J gives up 7 bases, and the segment between their germline ends measures 11 bases. According to the germline V gene (reference sequence), CDR1 reads GTSNPN and CDR2 reads SVGIG. The sequence was collected from a newborn boy with IPEX syndrome. The sample taken for sequencing was cord blood. In this chain, TRBV30 is recombined with TRBJ2-5, with an unclear D gene assignment. CDR3 protein: CAWDLGGTQYF. The nucleotides read TGTGCCTGGGACCTGGGCGGGACCCAGTACTTC.